This TCR beta chain was profiled in a study of shared clonotypes between healthy human individuals. As for the study in general: Donors consisted of a couple of women and a few men between 18 and 49. Each donor had three CD4 naive, three CD4 memory, two CD8 naive and one CD8 memory plate.

The protocol was immunoSEQ multiplex PCR, while the TCRdb copy is restricted to in-frame clones and leaves out a portion. Among around 1,900,000 clones listed, roughly 93% were seen once. Germline lookup yields CDR1 LGHNA and CDR2 YNFKEQ. The CDR3 length is 15 residues. V lost 0 bases and J 0 bases, leaving 9 bases between the germline ends. CD45RO-negative, CCR7-positively selected cells formed the naive CD8 fraction, excluding terminally differentiated effector memory CD45RA+ cells. This sequence was found in a man aged 18 to 30 in good health. Some clones in this sample may be carry-over from other donors' samples. Sequencing was performed on naive CD8+ T cells from PBMCs. The chain combines TRBV4-2 with TRBJ2-7; no clear D. CDR3 DNA sequence: TGTGCCAGCAGCCAAGATTGGGGTCCCTCCTACGAGCAGTACTTC. The encoded protein is CASSQDWGPSYEQYF.